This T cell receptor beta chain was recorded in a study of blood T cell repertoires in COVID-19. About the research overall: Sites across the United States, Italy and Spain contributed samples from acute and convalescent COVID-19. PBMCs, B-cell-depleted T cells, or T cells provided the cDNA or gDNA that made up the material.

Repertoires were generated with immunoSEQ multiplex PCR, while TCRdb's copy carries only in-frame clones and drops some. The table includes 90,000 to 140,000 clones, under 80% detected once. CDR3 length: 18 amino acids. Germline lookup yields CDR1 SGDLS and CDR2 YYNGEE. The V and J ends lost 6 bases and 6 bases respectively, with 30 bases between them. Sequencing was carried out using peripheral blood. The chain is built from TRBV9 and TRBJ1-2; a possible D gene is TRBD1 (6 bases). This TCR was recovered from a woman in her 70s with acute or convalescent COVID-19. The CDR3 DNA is TGTGCCAGCACCCAAGGAACCGTAGTTAGACAGGAGGAAAATGGCTACACCTTC. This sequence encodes CASTQGTVVRQEENGYTF.